One and the same sample provided the 28 T cell receptor beta chains below, sequenced in a study of T-cell reconstitution after alpha-beta-depleted transplantation in children (dated by TCRdb to about 2016). The method was PCR. TCRdb lists the instrument as Illumina HiSeq 2500. To normalize quantification of the TCRbeta repertoire, the TCR libraries were built with molecular barcoding that relied on unique molecular identifiers. TCRdb reprocessing: public reads trimmed at Q25 with fastp, clones called with MiXCR, in-frame beta chains kept. Merged by CDR3 protein, the rows form single entries marked with the most common genes and DNA. The sample contains some 350,000 distinct CDR3 sequences, 9% to 12% of them found a single time. Under 3% of the sample goes to the ten largest clones. The sequenced sample was PBMCs from the stem cell graft donor, obtained from the stem cell graft. The receptor source for this set is a human donor who donated a stem cell graft to a child with acute lymphoblastic leukemia.

This clonotype showed up many times. The chain carries TRBV7-9 and TRBJ1-4, with D possibly matching TRBD1 (5 bases). Germline V gives CDR1 SEHNR, CDR2 FQNEAQ (reference sequence). CDR3 length equals 13 residues. Trimming took off 4 bases at V and 8 bases at J, with 11 bases between the two ends. CDR3 sequence: CASSSPEGEKLFF. Written as DNA, the CDR3 is TGTGCCAGCAGCTCCCCGGAGGGGGAAAAACTGTTTTTT. The full variable domain, its missing parts supplied by reference TRBV7-9 and TRBJ1-4, is DTGVSQNPRHKITKRGQNVTFRCDPISEHNRLYWYRQTLGQGPEFLTYFQNEAQLEKSRLLSDRFSAERPKGSFSTLEIQRTEQGDSAMYLCASSSPEGEKLFFGSGTQLSVL.

This clonotype was detected many times. The V gene is TRBV6-2 or TRBV6-3, the J gene TRBJ2-7; D remains unclear. The ends were cut back, 0 bases at V and 6 bases at J, with 12 bases in the middle. The CDR3 contains 14 residues. Looked up from germline, CDR1 is MNHEY and CDR2 is SVGEGT. The CDR3 here is CASSYSTISREQYF. DNA of the CDR3: TGTGCCAGCAGTTACTCCACCATCTCTCGCGAGCAGTACTTC.

The sample holds a few counts of this clonotype. This chain uses TRBV7-8 with TRBJ2-1, with 16 bases fitting TRBD2. The CDR3 runs to 20 residues. The V gene end was trimmed by 5 bases and the J gene end by 1 base; junction bases not matched to a gene: 11. CDR1 SGHVS and CDR2 FQNEAQ come from the germline V gene. The CDR3 region is CASSRGPGTSGRASYNEQFF. DNA of the CDR3: TGTGCCAGCAGCCGGGGGCCCGGGACTAGCGGGAGGGCGTCCTACAATGAGCAGTTCTTC.

This rearrangement joins TRBV5-1 to TRBJ1-2; no reliable D call. Trimming stripped 3 bases from V and 4 bases from J, with 16 bases between. Germline CDR1 SGHRS, CDR2 YFSETQ. This CDR3 contains 15 residues. CDR3 bases: TGCGCCAGCAGCTGGAGTGACGCCACGAGCTATGGCTACACCTTC. This sequence encodes CASSWSDATSYGYTF.

A remark on this clonotype: Lacking the conserved final phenylalanine or tryptophan, this CDR3 likely reflects a read error. CDR3 nucleotides: TGTGCCGTCAGTGACGTCGACGAGCAGTACTTG. Amino acids: CAVSDVDEQYL. The chain recombines TRBV10-3 with TRBJ2-7; D gene unclear. The CDR3 contains 11 residues. Per germline, CDR1 ENHRY and CDR2 SYGVKD.

The CDR3 region has the DNA TGTGCCAGCCTTAATTCACCGGCAGATACGCAGTATTTT. This translates into CASLNSPADTQYF. The V and J genes are TRBV2 and TRBJ2-3; D is unresolved. Trimming shortened V by 8 bases and J by 4 bases, and 13 bases separated the two germline ends. The germline gives CDR1 SNHLY, CDR2 FYNNEI. The CDR3 has 13 residues.

The V gene is TRBV29-1, the J gene TRBJ1-1, with TRBD1 identical over 7 bases. The CDR3 is made up of 12 amino acids. Looked up from germline, CDR1 is SQVTM and CDR2 is ANQGSEA. V shed 6 bases, J shed 3 bases, and the junction held 4 bases outside the gene matches. For the CDR3, the DNA is TGCAGCGTGGCCAGGGGGTACACTGAAGCTTTCTTT. As protein: CSVARGYTEAFF.

This clonotype was detected a few times. Its ends do not fully match the called genes, so a read error is possible. The DNA of the CDR3 is TGTGCTAGCAGCTTATACGGCGGACTACAAGAGACCCAGTACTTC. Its translation is CASSLYGGLQETQYF. The V and J genes are TRBV7-7 and TRBJ2-5; weak D call: TRBD2 (6 bases). The CDR3 sequence is 15 residues long. From germline, CDR1 is SSHAT and CDR2 FNYEAQ (reference sequence).

This clonotype was recorded at least ten times. V gene TRBV6-5 combines with J gene TRBJ2-1, with TRBD2 matching over 8 bases. The V and J ends lost 2 bases and 6 bases, in that order; junction bases with no gene match: 6. The CDR3 contains 15 residues. The germline gives CDR1 MNHEY, CDR2 SVGAGI. The CDR3 DNA reads as TGTGCCAGCAGTTACGGGGGGACTAGAGGCAATGAGCAGTTCTTC. The encoded protein is CASSYGGTRGNEQFF.

This clonotype was seen repeatedly, ten times or more. V usage is TRBV7-9 and J usage is TRBJ2-7, with D possibly called TRBD1 or TRBD2 (5 bases each). Trimming removed 5 bases from V and 3 bases from J, with 11 bases in between. The germline gives CDR1 SEHNR, CDR2 FQNEAQ (reference sequence). CDR3 length: 13 amino acids. The CDR3 DNA sequence: TGTGCCAGCAGCCAGAGGGACCACTACGAGCAGTACTTC. Translation: CASSQRDHYEQYF.

This clonotype was counted ten times or more. This sequence joins TRBV7-2 and TRBJ2-7, with TRBD2 matching over 10 bases. The CDR3 runs to 13 residues. Germline V lookup: CDR1 SGHTA, CDR2 FQGNSA. V was pared by 5 bases and J by 4 bases, with 2 bases of the junction left unmatched. The CDR3 DNA reads as TGTGCCAGCAGCCAACTAGCGGGGTACGAGCAGTACTTC. Amino acids: CASSQLAGYEQYF.

This chain uses TRBV20-1 with TRBJ1-5; D perhaps matches TRBD1 (6 bases). V was shortened by 3 bases and J by 2 bases, with 14 bases between the two germline ends. The CDR3 sequence is 15 residues long. Germline lookup yields CDR1 DFQATT and CDR2 SNEGSKA (reference sequence). The CDR3 DNA reads as TGCAGTGCTAGTCACAGGGTAAACGGCAATCAGCCCCAGCATTTT. The encoded protein is CSASHRVNGNQPQHF.

The chain links TRBV7-2 to TRBJ2-7, with 9 bases matching TRBD2. The CDR3 spans 14 residues. Germline values: CDR1 SGHTA, CDR2 FQGNSA. The V and J ends lost 1 base and 7 bases, in that order; junction bases with no gene match: 5. In DNA, the CDR3 is TGTGCCAGCAGCTTAGATAGCGGGAGAGGTGAGCAGTACTTC. This translates into CASSLDSGRGEQYF.

The rearrangement links TRBV4-1 to TRBJ2-1; the match to TRBD2 covers 7 bases. This CDR3 has 16 residues. The J segment lost 5 bases and the V segment lost 1 base, leaving 8 bases of the junction unmatched. Germline CDR1 reads MGHRA; CDR2 reads YSYEKL. The CDR3: CASSQGSLAENNEQFF. The CDR3 DNA is TGCGCCAGCAGCCAAGGTTCCCTAGCGGAAAACAATGAGCAGTTCTTC.

This clonotype was picked up a small number of times. The chain couples TRBV6-5 to TRBJ2-3; 8 bases agree with TRBD1. V lost 2 bases, J lost 4 bases, and 5 bases stayed unmatched. The length of the CDR3 is 15 residues. Germline V gene sequence: CDR1 MNHEY, CDR2 SVGAGI. The DNA for the CDR3 is TGTGCCAGCAGTTACGTGGCAGGGGGCGCAGATACGCAGTATTTT. It specifies CASSYVAGGADTQYF.

This clonotype was counted only a few times. The chain links TRBV5-1 to TRBJ2-7; 8 bases are shared with TRBD2. The CDR3 has 18 amino acids. Germline V CDR1 and CDR2: SGHRS, YFSETQ. Trimming took 3 bases from V and 3 from J; bases not matched to a gene: 17. CDR3 in DNA: TGCGCCAGCAGCTCCACCGAGCGGGAGATCTCCGGTTACTACGAGCAGTACTTC. This sequence encodes CASSSTEREISGYYEQYF.

This clonotype was recorded many times. The chain couples TRBV20-1 to TRBJ2-7; D gene ambiguous. Trimming took 0 bases from V and 2 from J, leaving 8 bases between them. The CDR3 spans 13 residues. The germline V gene has CDR1 DFQATT and CDR2 SNEGSKA (reference sequence). The CDR3 loop reads CSARDWPTYEQYF. CDR3 sequence (DNA): TGCAGTGCTAGAGATTGGCCCACCTACGAGCAGTACTTC.

This clonotype was found a few times. V usage is TRBV7-2 and J usage is TRBJ2-3; D is ambiguous. Germline CDR1 and CDR2: SGHTA and FQGNSA. V gave up 2 bases and J gave up 6 bases, with 6 bases separating them. The CDR3 contains 12 residues. CDR3 amino acids: CASSLLVDTQYF. The CDR3 DNA sequence: TGTGCCAGCAGCTTATTGGTGGATACGCAGTATTTT.

The CDR3 DNA sequence: TGTGCCAGCAGTTTGGTCGACAGGATTCTCTCCTACGAGCAGTACTTC. The encoded protein is CASSLVDRILSYEQYF. The V and J genes are TRBV28 and TRBJ2-7, with D possibly matching TRBD1 (6 bases). The V and J ends lost 3 bases and 0 bases respectively, with 15 bases between them. The CDR3 extends over 16 amino acids. CDR1 and CDR2 (germline): MDHEN, SYDVKM.

This clonotype was counted only a few times. The genes are TRBV7-2 and TRBJ1-3; a weak D match, TRBD1 (6 bases). CDR1 and CDR2 from the germline V gene are SGHTA and FQGNSA. Between the trimmed V and J ends, which lost 6 bases and 3 bases, there was a span of 12 bases. This CDR3 has 14 residues. Written as DNA, the CDR3 is TGTGCCAGCAGTCCAGGGGTATATGGAAACACCATATATTTT. Translating it yields CASSPGVYGNTIYF. The full variable domain, its missing parts supplied by reference TRBV7-2 and TRBJ1-3, is GAGVSQSPSNKVTEKGKDVELRCDPISGHTALYWYRQSLGQGLEFLIYFQGNSAPDKSGLPSDRFSAERTGGSVSTLTIQRTQQEDSAVYLCASSPGVYGNTIYFGEGSWLTVV.

This clonotype was counted a few times. V usage is TRBV7-8 and J usage is TRBJ1-3; D gene ambiguous. V was trimmed by 1 base and J by 6 bases, leaving 7 bases between them. The CDR3 sequence is 13 residues long. Per the germline V gene, CDR1 is SGHVS and CDR2 is FQNEAQ. The CDR3 sequence: CASSLERANTIYF. DNA for the CDR3: TGTGCCAGCAGCTTAGAGAGGGCAAACACCATATATTTT.

V is TRBV10-3 and J is TRBJ2-1; possible D gene TRBD1, 6 bases. Trimming stripped 6 bases from V and 0 bases from J, with 15 bases between. Germline V gene data show CDR1 as ENHRY and CDR2 as SYGVKD. The CDR3 has 16 residues. CDR3 sequence reads: CAIRPRQENSYNEQFF. The CDR3 DNA sequence: TGTGCCATCAGGCCTCGACAGGAAAACTCCTACAATGAGCAGTTCTTC.

V usage is TRBV18 and J usage is TRBJ1-5; 8 positions match TRBD1. The CDR3 runs to 16 residues. Germline V CDR1 and CDR2: KGHSH, LQKENI. V trimming: 0 bases; J trimming: 6 bases; junction bases outside the gene matches: 7. CDR3 bases: TGTGCCAGCTCACCACCGCAGGGGGCTATAGGTCAGCCCCAGCATTTT. Its protein is CASSPPQGAIGQPQHF.

This clonotype was seen ten or more times. The rearrangement uses TRBV28 and TRBJ2-3; 13 positions match TRBD2. From germline, CDR1 is MDHEN and CDR2 SYDVKM. CDR3 size: 20 residues. The J segment lost 2 bases and the V segment lost 5 bases, leaving 16 bases of the junction unmatched. CDR3 residues: CASSPPGTSGRAALTDTQYF. The CDR3 nucleotides are TGTGCCAGCAGTCCGCCCGGAACTAGCGGGAGGGCCGCCCTCACAGATACGCAGTATTTT.

This clonotype was recorded at least ten times. The chain links TRBV20-1 to TRBJ1-2; D remains unclear. Trimming stripped 5 bases from V and 4 bases from J, with 8 bases between. Germline CDR1 is DFQATT and CDR2 is SNEGSKA (reference sequence). CDR3 length: 11 residues. DNA for the CDR3: TGCAGTGCTCAAGTTTCCTATGGCTACACCTTC. Residues: CSAQVSYGYTF.

The chain combines TRBV10-1 with TRBJ1-4; D perhaps matches TRBD1 (5 bases). CDR3 length: 17 residues. CDR1 is WNHNN and CDR2 is SYGVQD in the germline V gene (reference sequence). V lost 7 bases and J 6 bases, leaving 24 bases between the germline ends. The CDR3 spells CASTSSRQPNHDEKLFF. CDR3 sequence (DNA): TGCGCCAGCACCTCCTCGAGACAGCCTAATCACGATGAAAAACTGTTTTTT.

The chain couples TRBV12-3 or TRBV12-4 to TRBJ2-2; TRBD2 matches 10 bases. After removal of 3 bases from V and 3 bases from J, the junction contained 4 bases not matched to a gene. This CDR3 is 16 amino acids long. The DNA for the CDR3 is TGTGCCAGCAGTTTTCCTGGACTAGCGGACACCGGGGAGCTGTTTTTT. It encodes CASSFPGLADTGELFF.

V gene TRBV5-1 combines with J gene TRBJ2-5; perhaps TRBD2 as D (5 bases). The CDR3 is 15 residues long. Germline CDR1 is SGHRS and CDR2 is YFSETQ. The V end lost 2 bases, the J end lost 4 bases, and 15 bases lay between the germline ends. The CDR3 region is CASSFRGSGPETQYF. DNA of the CDR3: TGCGCCAGCAGCTTTAGAGGGAGTGGCCCAGAGACCCAGTACTTC.